One and the same sample provided the 5 T cell receptor beta chains below, sequenced in a study of OX40 agonist ivuxolimab in advanced cancers. Clones were read by immunoSEQ multiplex PCR, and TCRdb kept only the in-frame ones, dropping some. The sample holds fewer than 90,000 clones, about 88% seen once. Sample: CD4+ or CD8+ T cells sorted from blood, taken in a trial of the OX40 agonist ivuxolimab. These receptors came from an adult with an advanced solid tumor such as melanoma, head and neck, liver or kidney cancer.

The chain combines TRBV27 with TRBJ1-1; D possibly corresponds to TRBD1 (5 bases). Germline V gene data show CDR1 as MNHEY and CDR2 as SMNVEV (reference sequence). The CDR3 runs to 14 residues. V was pared by 6 bases and J by 7 bases, with 18 bases between. The CDR3 nucleotides read TGTGCCAGCAGGCCGGACCAGATAAGGGGTGAAGCTTTCTTT. Amino acid sequence: CASRPDQIRGEAFF.

The rearrangement uses TRBV5-5 and TRBJ2-5, with 8 nucleotides matching TRBD2. The germline gives CDR1 SGHKS, CDR2 YYEKEE (reference sequence). After removal of 4 bases from V and 5 bases from J, the junction contained 7 bases not matched to a gene. The CDR3 contains 14 residues. CDR3 loop: CASSRGGLVETQYF. The CDR3 coding sequence is TGTGCCAGCAGCCGCGGGGGGTTAGTGGAGACCCAGTACTTC. The full variable domain, rest sourced from reference TRBV5-5 and TRBJ2-5, is DAGVTQSPTHLIKTRGQQVTLRCSPISGHKSVSWYQQVLGQGPQFIFQYYEKEERGRGNFPDRFSARQFPNYSSELNVNALLLGDSALYLCASSRGGLVETQYFGPGTRLLVL.

This clone was found once. The chain combines TRBV28 with TRBJ1-5; 9 bases align to TRBD1. Germline CDR1 and CDR2: MDHEN and SYDVKM. CDR3 length: 14 residues. V lost 6 bases and J lost 7; bases outside the gene matches: 7. The CDR3 nucleotides are TGTGCCAGCAGGCTACAGGGGGCCAGCCAGCCCCAGCATTTT. Translated, it gives CASRLQGASQPQHF. Full variable domain (rest looked up from reference TRBV28 and TRBJ1-5): DVKVTQSSRYLVKRTGEKVFLECVQDMDHENMFWYRQDPGLGLRLIYFSYDVKMKEKGDIPEGYSVSREKKERFSLILESASTNQTSMYLCASRLQGASQPQHFGDGTRLSIL.

J is TRBJ2-3 and V is TRBV19; D is unclear. Germline values: CDR1 LNHDA, CDR2 SQIVND (reference sequence). CDR3 length: 16 amino acids. V lost 4 bases and J lost 0, with 14 bases in between. The CDR3 DNA sequence: TGTGCCAGTAGTAGGGTGTATCCCACAAGCACAGATACGCAGTATTTT. Translation gives CASSRVYPTSTDTQYF. Combining the CDR3 with reference TRBV19 and TRBJ2-3 gives the whole variable domain DGGITQSPKYLFRKEGQNVTLSCEQNLNHDAMYWYRQDPGQGLRLIYYSQIVNDFQKGDIAEGYSVSREKKESFPLTVTSAQKNPTAFYLCASSRVYPTSTDTQYFGPGTRLTVL.

The chain is built from TRBV7-3 and TRBJ2-5, with TRBD1 as a possible D gene (6 bases). Trimming took 5 bases from V and 2 from J, leaving 15 bases between them. The CDR3 spans 15 residues. From germline, CDR1 is SGHTA and CDR2 FQGTGA. CDR3 region: CASSSTGTKQETQYF. CDR3 DNA: TGTGCCAGCAGCAGTACCGGGACAAAGCAAGAGACCCAGTACTTC.